The 19 T cell receptor beta chains presented below share a single source sample, sequenced in a study of Graves' ophthalmopathy and Graves' hyperthyroidism. Amplification of the TCR beta CDR3 regions used RNA transcripts (as template). HTBI primers were employed in first-round RT-PCR, then a second-round multiplex PCR followed. TCRdb independently ran MiXCR on the multiplex PCR reads; one entry per CDR3 protein. Found here are 200,000 to 300,000 distinct CDR3 sequences, approximately 42% of them singletons; the top ten hold around half. Sequences were obtained from peripheral blood. The receptors were sampled from an adult man with Graves' ophthalmopathy.

Many counts were recorded for this clonotype. CDR3 sequence reads: CAISEGPRNYGYTF. The CDR3 DNA reads TGTGCCATCAGTGAGGGACCAAGGAACTATGGCTACACCTTC. The rearrangement joins TRBV10-3 to TRBJ1-2; D is uncertain. CDR1 is ENHRY, CDR2 SYGVKD, per germline. The CDR3 sequence is 14 residues long. The V gene lost 2 bases and the J gene lost 2 bases, with 9 bases spanning the gap.

This clonotype was observed a handful of times. The CDR3 nucleotides read TGTGCCAGCACCCTAGGGGGACAGCGGGACACCGGGGAGCTGTTTTTT. It codes for CASTLGGQRDTGELFF. This chain uses TRBV9 with TRBJ2-2, with D perhaps matching TRBD1 (7 bases). Trimming pared 6 bases from V and 3 bases from J, leaving 18 bases between. Germline V gene data show CDR1 as SGDLS and CDR2 as YYNGEE. The CDR3 contains 16 residues.

The CDR3 nucleotides are TGTGCCAGCAGTTTTACAGGGTACACTGAAGCTTTCTTT. Its translation is CASSFTGYTEAFF. V gene TRBV7-9 combines with J gene TRBJ1-1; D perhaps matches TRBD1 (6 bases). Looked up from germline, CDR1 is SEHNR and CDR2 is FQNEAQ (reference sequence). V was clipped by 6 bases and J by 3 bases, with 11 bases between them. CDR3 size: 13 residues.

V usage is TRBV20-1 and J usage is TRBJ1-1; 8 positions match TRBD1. Germline V gives CDR1 DFQATT, CDR2 SNEGSKA (reference sequence). J was trimmed by 4 bases and V by 0 bases; bases with no gene match: 4. The CDR3 runs 14 residues. For the CDR3, the DNA is TGCAGTGCTAGAGACACAGGGGGAGTCACTGAAGCTTTCTTT. As protein: CSARDTGGVTEAFF.

This clonotype showed up just once. The genes are TRBV20-1 and TRBJ2-7; 10 nucleotides match TRBD2. Germline CDR1 reads DFQATT; CDR2 reads SNEGSKA (reference sequence). CDR3 length: 16 amino acids. V trimming: 3 bases; J trimming: 0 bases; junction bases outside the gene matches: 8. As DNA, the CDR3 is TGCAGTGCTAGTCGTCTAGCGGGGGAGCTCTCCTACGAGCAGTACTTC. Protein sequence: CSASRLAGELSYEQYF.

The chain joins TRBV19 to TRBJ1-3; D not certain. Germline V CDR1 and CDR2: LNHDA, SQIVND (reference sequence). CDR3 size: 15 residues. V lost 3 bases to trimming and J lost 4 bases, with 13 bases between them. CDR3 nucleotides: TGTGCCAGTAGTATGAAGGCCTCCATCGGAAACACCATATATTTT. Translating it yields CASSMKASIGNTIYF.

The chain is built from TRBV7-2 and TRBJ2-5; no reliable D call. Germline CDR1 is SGHTA and CDR2 is FQGNSA. Trimming took 5 bases from V and 3 from J, leaving 16 bases between them. This CDR3 region has 15 residues. CDR3 coding DNA: TGTGCCAGCAGCCAAGATTACGGCAATGAAGAGACCCAGTACTTC. Its translation: CASSQDYGNEETQYF.

The CDR3 here is CASRAGGGANVLTF. CDR3 sequence (DNA): TGTGCCAGCAGGGCGGGAGGCGGGGCCAACGTCCTGACTTTC. The chain uses TRBV7-8 and TRBJ2-6; TRBD2 aligns across 8 bases. Germline loops: CDR1 SGHVS, CDR2 FQNEAQ. The length of the CDR3 is 14 residues. V was pared by 6 bases and J by 4 bases, with 2 bases of the junction left unmatched.

The chain uses TRBV20-1 and TRBJ1-1, with D unclear. CDR3 length equals 16 residues. The germline V gene has CDR1 DFQATT and CDR2 SNEGSKA (reference sequence). Trimming left V 3 bases short and J 0 bases short, with 17 bases between. DNA of the CDR3: TGCAGTGCTAGGGGCAGAAAGGGTGGAATGAACACTGAAGCTTTCTTT. Its translation is CSARGRKGGMNTEAFF.

The rearrangement uses TRBV19 and TRBJ1-2, with 7 bases identical to TRBD1. The germline V gene has CDR1 LNHDA and CDR2 SQIVND (reference sequence). The CDR3 consists of 14 residues. The trim removed 5 bases at V and 4 bases at J, leaving 7 bases unmatched. Here the CDR3 reads CASSDRDRAYGYTF. The CDR3 DNA reads as TGTGCCAGTAGTGACCGGGACAGAGCCTATGGCTACACCTTC. Variable domain in full (rest from reference TRBV19 and TRBJ1-2): DGGITQSPKYLFRKEGQNVTLSCEQNLNHDAMYWYRQDPGQGLRLIYYSQIVNDFQKGDIAEGYSVSREKKESFPLTVTSAQKNPTAFYLCASSDRDRAYGYTFGSGTRLTVV.

The V gene is TRBV29-1, the J gene TRBJ2-7; D perhaps matches TRBD1 (5 bases). The V gene lost 4 bases and the J gene lost 1 base, with 14 bases spanning the gap. In germline, CDR1 is SQVTM, CDR2 ANQGSEA. The CDR3 runs to 14 residues. The CDR3 is CSVGFRARSYEQYF. The DNA for the CDR3 is TGCAGCGTTGGGTTCAGGGCGAGGTCCTACGAGCAGTACTTC.

The CDR3 is CSAPGGGRVGGTQYF. CDR3 bases: TGCAGTGCCCCGGGGGGCGGGAGAGTAGGAGGGACCCAGTACTTC. The chain couples TRBV20-1 to TRBJ2-5; TRBD2 might be the D (7 bases). V was trimmed by 6 bases and J by 7 bases, leaving 24 bases between them. The CDR3 length is 15 residues. The germline V gene encodes CDR1 DFQATT and CDR2 SNEGSKA (reference sequence).

This clonotype was counted many times. The chain joins TRBV10-3 to TRBJ1-2; D is perhaps TRBD1 (5 bases). Germline-derived CDR1 and CDR2 are ENHRY and SYGVKD. The ends were cut back, 10 bases at V and 5 bases at J, with 17 bases in the middle. The CDR3 is made up of 13 amino acids. For the CDR3, the DNA is TGTGCCAGCTTGGACACCGGTGGGTATGGCTACACCTTC. This encodes CASLDTGGYGYTF.

The chain employs TRBV7-2 and TRBJ2-6; 7 bases line up with TRBD2. CDR1 is SGHTA, CDR2 FQGNSA, per germline. The V gene end was trimmed by 3 bases and the J gene end by 4 bases; junction bases not matched to a gene: 12. This CDR3 comprises 18 residues. The CDR3 here is CASSLAGVGHTGANVLTF. CDR3 DNA: TGTGCCAGCAGCTTGGCGGGAGTTGGGCACACCGGGGCCAACGTCCTGACTTTC.

The chain is built from TRBV10-3 and TRBJ1-1; D is possibly TRBD1 (6 bases). The V gene lost 2 bases and the J gene lost 3 bases, with 13 bases spanning the gap. The CDR3 loop spans 15 amino acids. In germline, CDR1 is ENHRY, CDR2 SYGVKD. Written as DNA, the CDR3 is TGTGCCATCAGTGAGGTGGGGGGGGCTCACACTGAAGCTTTCTTT. It yields the protein CAISEVGGAHTEAFF.

This clonotype has just a few counts. The CDR3, as DNA: TGCAGTGCTAGAGACGGGAGCGGTGGCTACACCTTC. Translating gives CSARDGSGGYTF. The V and J genes are TRBV20-1 and TRBJ1-2; no clear D. Trimming left V 0 bases short and J 7 bases short, with 9 bases between. Germline assignment: CDR1 DFQATT and CDR2 SNEGSKA (reference sequence). CDR3 length equals 12 residues.

J is TRBJ1-5 and V is TRBV12-3 or TRBV12-4; D gene uncertain. Trimming stripped 2 bases from V and 2 bases from J, with 16 bases between. The CDR3 spans 17 residues. As DNA, the CDR3 is TGTGCCAGCAGTTTATTTTTTGTCGGGGAGGGCAATCAGCCCCAGCATTTT. Translation: CASSLFFVGEGNQPQHF.

The sample holds one count of this clonotype. The chain recombines TRBV4-1 with TRBJ2-7; D not certain. Germline CDR1 reads MGHRA; CDR2 reads YSYEKL. V gave up 0 bases and J gave up 9 bases, with 9 bases separating them. The CDR3 extends over 12 amino acids. DNA of the CDR3: TGCGCCAGCAGCCAAGAGTATTCGGGGCAGTACTTC. Its protein product is CASSQEYSGQYF.

This clonotype has a handful of counts. The V call is TRBV2, the J call TRBJ1-2; D is ambiguous. The CDR3 loop spans 15 amino acids. CDR1 and CDR2 from the germline V gene are SNHLY and FYNNEI. With 2 bases removed from V and 4 bases from J, the gap between germline ends came to 14 bases. CDR3 protein: CASSELQGSIYGYTF. CDR3 DNA: TGTGCCAGCAGTGAACTCCAAGGGTCGATCTATGGCTACACCTTC.